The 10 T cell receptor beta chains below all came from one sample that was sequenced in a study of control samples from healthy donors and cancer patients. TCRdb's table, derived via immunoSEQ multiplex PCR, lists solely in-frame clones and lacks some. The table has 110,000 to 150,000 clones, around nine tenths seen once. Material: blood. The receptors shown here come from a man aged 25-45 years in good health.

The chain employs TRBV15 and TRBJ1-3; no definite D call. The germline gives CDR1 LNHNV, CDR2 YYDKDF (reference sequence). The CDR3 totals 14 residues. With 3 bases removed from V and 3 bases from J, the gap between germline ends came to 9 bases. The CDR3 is CATSSREVGNTIYF. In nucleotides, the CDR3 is TGTGCCACCAGCAGTAGGGAGGTTGGAAACACCATATATTTT.

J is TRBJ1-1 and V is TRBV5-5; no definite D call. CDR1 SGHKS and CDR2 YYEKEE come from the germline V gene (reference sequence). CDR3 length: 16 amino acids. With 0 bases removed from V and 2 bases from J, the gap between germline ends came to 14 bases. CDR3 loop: CASSLAPPPGNTEAFF. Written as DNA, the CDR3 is TGTGCCAGCAGCTTGGCCCCACCGCCTGGTAACACTGAAGCTTTCTTT.

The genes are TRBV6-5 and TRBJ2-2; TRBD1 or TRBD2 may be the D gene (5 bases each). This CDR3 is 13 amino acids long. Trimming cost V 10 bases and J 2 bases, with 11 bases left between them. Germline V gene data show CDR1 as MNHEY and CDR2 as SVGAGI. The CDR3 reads CATLRDNTGELFF. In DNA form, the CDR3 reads TGTGCCACCCTAAGGGACAACACCGGGGAGCTGTTTTTT.

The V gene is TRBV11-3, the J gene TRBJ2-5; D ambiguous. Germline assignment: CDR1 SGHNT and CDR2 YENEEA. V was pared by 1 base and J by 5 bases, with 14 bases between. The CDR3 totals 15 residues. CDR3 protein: CASSLASGSPETQYF. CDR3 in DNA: TGTGCCAGCAGCTTAGCCTCGGGCTCTCCGGAGACCCAGTACTTC.

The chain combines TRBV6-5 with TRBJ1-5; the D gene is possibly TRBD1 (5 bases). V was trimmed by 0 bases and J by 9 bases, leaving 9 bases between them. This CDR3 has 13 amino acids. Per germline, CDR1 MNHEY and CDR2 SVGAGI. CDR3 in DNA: TGTGCCAGCAGTTACTCCAGGGATTGGCCCCAGCATTTT. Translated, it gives CASSYSRDWPQHF.

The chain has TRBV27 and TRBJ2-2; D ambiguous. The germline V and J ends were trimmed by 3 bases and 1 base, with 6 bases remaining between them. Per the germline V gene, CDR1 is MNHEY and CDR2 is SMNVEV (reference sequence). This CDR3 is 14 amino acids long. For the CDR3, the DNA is TGTGCCAGCAGTTTTGGCGGGAACACCGGGGAGCTGTTTTTT. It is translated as CASSFGGNTGELFF.

The CDR3 is CASSITRQSFNEQFF. The CDR3 bases are TGTGCCAGTAGTATTACGAGACAGAGTTTTAATGAGCAGTTCTTC. V gene TRBV19 combines with J gene TRBJ2-1, with TRBD1 as a possible D gene (5 bases). V was clipped by 3 bases and J by 7 bases, with 16 bases between them. The CDR3 length is 15 residues. Per germline, CDR1 LNHDA and CDR2 SQIVND (reference sequence).

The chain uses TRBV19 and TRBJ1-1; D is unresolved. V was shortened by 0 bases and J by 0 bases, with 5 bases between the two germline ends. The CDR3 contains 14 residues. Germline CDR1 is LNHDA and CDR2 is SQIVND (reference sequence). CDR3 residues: CASSIDHVNTEAFF. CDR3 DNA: TGTGCCAGTAGTATAGATCATGTGAACACTGAAGCTTTCTTT.

The CDR3 sequence is CAFKGAGNSPLHF. DNA of the CDR3: TGTGCATTTAAGGGGGCGGGTAATTCACCCCTCCACTTT. The genes are TRBV30 and TRBJ1-6, with 7 positions matching TRBD1. Per germline, CDR1 GTSNPN and CDR2 SVGIG (reference sequence). CDR3 size: 13 residues.

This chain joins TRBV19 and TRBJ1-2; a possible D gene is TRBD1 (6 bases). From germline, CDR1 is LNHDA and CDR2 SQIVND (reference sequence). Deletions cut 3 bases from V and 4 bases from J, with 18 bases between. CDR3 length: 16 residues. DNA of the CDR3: TGTGCCAGTAGTATTACCTCCGGGGGGCTAGGCTATGGCTACACCTTC. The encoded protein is CASSITSGGLGYGYTF.